This paragraph covers one T cell receptor beta chain sequence. The V end was cut by 7 bases, the J end by 1 base, with 14 bases between. Per the germline V gene, CDR1 is SGHRS and CDR2 is YFSETQ. The CDR3 length is 14 residues. This sample is drawn from a study of blood T cell repertoires in COVID-19. Study overall: COVID-19 samples from acute and convalescent phases originated in the United States, Italy and Spain. Sources were T cells, B-cell-depleted T cells, or PBMCs; the material itself was cDNA or gDNA.

Generated by immunoSEQ multiplex PCR, the TCRdb table keeps only in-frame clones and is missing some. The sample lists some 70,000 clones; about 90% were seen once. V is TRBV5-1 and J is TRBJ2-5; no reliable D call. The TCR originated in a man aged 50-59 years with COVID-19, enrolled during active disease. What was sequenced was peripheral blood. CDR3 loop: CASGHPTSQETQYF. DNA for the CDR3: TGCGCCAGCGGGCATCCAACCAGCCAAGAGACCCAGTACTTC.